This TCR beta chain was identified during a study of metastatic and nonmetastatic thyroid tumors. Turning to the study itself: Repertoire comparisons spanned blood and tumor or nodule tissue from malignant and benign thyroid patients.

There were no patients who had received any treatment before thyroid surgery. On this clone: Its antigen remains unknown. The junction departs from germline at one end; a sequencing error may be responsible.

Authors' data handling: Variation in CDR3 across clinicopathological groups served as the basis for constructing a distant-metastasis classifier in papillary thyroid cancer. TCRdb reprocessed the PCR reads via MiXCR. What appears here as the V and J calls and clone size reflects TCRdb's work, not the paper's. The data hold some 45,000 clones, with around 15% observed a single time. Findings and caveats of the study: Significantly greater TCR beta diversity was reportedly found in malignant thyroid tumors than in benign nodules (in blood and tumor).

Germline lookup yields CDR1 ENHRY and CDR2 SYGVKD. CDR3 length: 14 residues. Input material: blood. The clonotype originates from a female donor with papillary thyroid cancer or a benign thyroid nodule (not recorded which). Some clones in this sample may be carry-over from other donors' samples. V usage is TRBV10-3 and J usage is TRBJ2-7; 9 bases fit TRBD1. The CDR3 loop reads CAIVGDRETQDEFF. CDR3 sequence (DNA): TGTGCCATAGTCGGGGACAGGGAAACCCAAGATGAGTTCTTC.